This T cell receptor beta chain was captured by sequencing in a study of CD8+ T cells in alopecia areata. Turning to the study itself: Each day, treated patients took oral tofacitinib twice, at 5 to 10 mg per dose. Tofacitinib therapy took 6 to 18 months; 6 months off drug came after.

To note about this clone: Its antigen remains unidentified.

Sequencing relied on a cDNA template that was reverse transcribed from extracted RNA. The protocol was immunoSEQ multiplex PCR, while the TCRdb copy is restricted to in-frame clones and leaves out a portion. The sample records 4,000 to 5,500 clones, approximately 89% being singletons. CDR3 length equals 16 residues. CDR1 is SGHTA and CDR2 is FQGTGA in the germline V gene. J gave up 0 bases and V 8 bases, and 7 bases lay outside the gene matches. Specified treatment: oral pan-JAK inhibitor, 5-10 mg twice daily. Both peripheral blood and punch biopsies of lesional scalp skin were obtained from patients who had alopecia areata. Study-level results: A large proportion of expanded lesional clones were detected persisting in scalp and blood during tofacitinib. Tofacitinib significantly lowered scalp clonality and expanded CD8+ clones among the top 100.

This chain connects TRBV7-3 to TRBJ2-6; 7 nucleotides line up with TRBD1. Here the sequenced sample was skin, taken at week 4, from a patient treated with tofacitinib. The source is a human donor with alopecia areata. The CDR3, as DNA: TGTGCCAGCTCGGTGGCAGGGGGCTCTGGGGCCAACGTCCTGACTTTC. This codes for CASSVAGGSGANVLTF. Combining the CDR3 with reference TRBV7-3 and TRBJ2-6 gives the whole variable domain GAGVSQTPSNKVTEKGKYVELRCDPISGHTALYWYRQSLGQGPEFLIYFQGTGAADDSGLPNDRFFAVRPEGSVSTLKIQRTERGDSAVYLCASSVAGGSGANVLTFGAGSRLTVL.